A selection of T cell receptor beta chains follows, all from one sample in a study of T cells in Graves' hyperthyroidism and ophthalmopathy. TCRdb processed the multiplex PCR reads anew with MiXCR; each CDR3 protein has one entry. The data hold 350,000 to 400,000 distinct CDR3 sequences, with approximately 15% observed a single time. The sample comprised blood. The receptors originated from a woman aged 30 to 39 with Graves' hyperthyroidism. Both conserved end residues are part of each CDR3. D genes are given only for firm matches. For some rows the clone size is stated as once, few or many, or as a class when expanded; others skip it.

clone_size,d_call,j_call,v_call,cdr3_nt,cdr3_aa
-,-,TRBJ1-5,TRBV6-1,TGTGCCAGCAGTGTACGAGGGGATCAGCCCCAGCATTTT,CASSVRGDQPQHF
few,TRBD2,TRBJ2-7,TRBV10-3,TGTGCCATCGGTCAACTAGCGGGGGCCTACGAGCAGTACTTC,CAIGQLAGAYEQYF
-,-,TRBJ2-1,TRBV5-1,TGCGCCAGCAGCTTGGGACAGAGGGGTAATGAGCAGTTCTTC,CASSLGQRGNEQFF
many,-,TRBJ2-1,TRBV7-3,TGTGCCAGCAGCTCGGCGGTCAACAATGAGCAGTTCTTC,CASSSAVNNEQFF
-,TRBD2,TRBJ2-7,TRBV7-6,TGTGCCAGCAGCCCACCAACGCAAGCGGGAACCTACGAGCAGTACTTC,CASSPPTQAGTYEQYF
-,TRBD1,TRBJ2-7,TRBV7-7,TGTGCCAGCAGCCCGCGGACAGGGTGGACGTTGGACGAGCAGTACTTC,CASSPRTGWTLDEQYF
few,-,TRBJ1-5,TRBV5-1,TGCGCCAGCAGCTTGGGCGCGGGGAATGGCAATCAGCCCCAGCATTTT,CASSLGAGNGNQPQHF
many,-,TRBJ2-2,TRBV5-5,TGTGCCAGCAGCGGACAGTCCAGCGGGGAGCTGTTTTTT,CASSGQSSGELFF
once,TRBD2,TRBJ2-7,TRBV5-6,TGTGCCAGCAGCTCCAGACTAGCTGCGCGCGAGCAGCACTTC,CASSSRLAAREQHF
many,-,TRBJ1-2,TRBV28,TGTGCCAGCAGTCCCAGGCAGTATGGCTACACCTTC,CASSPRQYGYTF
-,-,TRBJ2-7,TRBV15,TGTGCCACCAGCAGAGATTCCCCCTACGAGCAGTACTTC,CATSRDSPYEQYF
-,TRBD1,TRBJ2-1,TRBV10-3,TGTGCCATCAGGTACGGACAGGGCGGATCCTACAATGAGCAGTTCTTC,CAIRYGQGGSYNEQFF
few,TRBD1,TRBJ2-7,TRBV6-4,TGTGCCAGCAGTCGGGAGACAGGGGGCTACGAGCAGTACTTC,CASSRETGGYEQYF
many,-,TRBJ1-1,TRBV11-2,TGTGCCAGCAGCTTAATTAGGTCGGAAGGGCTGAACACTGAAGCTTTCTTT,CASSLIRSEGLNTEAFF
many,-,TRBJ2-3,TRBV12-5,TGTGCTAGTGGTTTGTTCGGGGGAAACACAGATACGCAGTATTTT,CASGLFGGNTDTQYF
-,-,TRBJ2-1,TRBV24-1,TGTGCCACCAGTGGAGGTGTTGCGAGCTCCTACAATGAGCAGTTCTTC,CATSGGVASSYNEQFF
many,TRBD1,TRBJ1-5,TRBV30,TGTGCCTGGAGTGTTCGAGGGACAGGGGTACAGCCCCAGCATTTT,CAWSVRGTGVQPQHF
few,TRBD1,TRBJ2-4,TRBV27,TGTGCCAGCAGTTTATCAGCGACAGGGGCCGACAAAAACATTCAGTACTTC,CASSLSATGADKNIQYF
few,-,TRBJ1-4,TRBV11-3,TGTGCCAGCAGTTCACTGGGACCGAATGAAAAACTGTTTTTT,CASSSLGPNEKLFF
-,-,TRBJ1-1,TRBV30,TGTGCCTGGAACCGGGGTAACACTGAAGCTTTCTTT,CAWNRGNTEAFF
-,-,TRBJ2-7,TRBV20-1,TGCAGTGCTAGAGATTGGACAGCGCACGAGCAGTACTTC,CSARDWTAHEQYF
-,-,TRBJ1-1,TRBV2,TGTGCCAGCAGTGAATTTGTTGGGAAAAAAGACACTGAAGCTTTCTTT,CASSEFVGKKDTEAFF
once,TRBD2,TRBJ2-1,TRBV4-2,TGTGCCAGCAGCCAAGGTAGCGGGAGGGCCGCCCGCGGTCAGTTCTTC,CASSQGSGRAARGQFF
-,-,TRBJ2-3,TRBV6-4,TGTGCCAGCAGTGACTCGTCCAGAAGCACAGATACGCAGTATTTT,CASSDSSRSTDTQYF
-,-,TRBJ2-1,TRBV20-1,TGCAGTGCTAGAAAAGGGGGGCTCTACAATGAGCAGTTCTTC,CSARKGGLYNEQFF
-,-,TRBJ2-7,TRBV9,TGTGCCAGCTCTCGGGCAGATTCATACGAGCAGTACTTC,CASSRADSYEQYF